The source of this T cell receptor beta chain is a study of metastatic and nonmetastatic thyroid tumors. Overall study: A comparison of repertoires was made across blood and tumor or nodule tissue from malignant and benign thyroid patients.

Per the study methods: Researchers built a distant-metastasis classifier for papillary thyroid cancer that drew on CDR3 differences across clinicopathological groups. TCRdb reassembled clones from the PCR reads with MiXCR. TCRdb assigned the V and J calls; the authors' analysis was not used. The table includes roughly 20,000 clones, approximately 22% detected once. This CDR3 contains 14 residues. J gave up 5 bases and V 5 bases, and 8 bases lay outside the gene matches. This clone was observed many times. Not a single patient had been given any form of treatment at any point before undergoing thyroid surgery.

The chain joins TRBV12-3 or TRBV12-4 to TRBJ1-1; 7 bases line up with TRBD1. The sequence derives from a male donor with papillary thyroid cancer or a benign thyroid nodule (not recorded which). Some clones in this sample may be carry-over from other donors' samples. The sample was tumor tissue. The CDR3 protein is CASSTSTGWTEAFF. The CDR3 DNA reads TGTGCCAGCAGTACATCGACAGGGTGGACTGAAGCTTTCTTT.